This record looks at one T cell receptor beta chain sequence and its context. The sample comes from a study of a mutant IDH1 vaccine in newly diagnosed glioma. Time point denoted: baseline, week 1 (first vaccination visit). Specified treatment: pre-vaccination baseline after standard-of-care therapy. Germline-derived CDR1 and CDR2 are SGHRS and YFSETQ. The CDR3 loop spans 15 amino acids. The ends were cut back, 0 bases at V and 0 bases at J, with 7 bases in the middle. Some clones are missing from TCRdb's copy, which holds only in-frame ones; the method was immunoSEQ multiplex PCR. Of some 61,000 clones listed, around 85% are singletons.

V gene TRBV5-1 combines with J gene TRBJ1-5, with TRBD1 as a possible D gene (5 bases). The sequenced sample was PBMCs, obtained from a glioma patient treated with radiotherapy, temozolomide or both. This sequence originates from a man aged 25 to 40 with glioma. The CDR3 bases are TGCGCCAGCAGCTTGGTGGGGGATAGCAATCAGCCCCAGCATTTT. Its translation is CASSLVGDSNQPQHF.